Listed here are 4 T cell receptor beta chains from one sample, sequenced in a study of cytomegalovirus exposure and HLA in healthy donors. PCR involved 60 Vbeta and 13 Jbeta primers. Some clones are missing from TCRdb's copy, which holds only in-frame ones; the method was immunoSEQ multiplex PCR. The data show nearly 200,000 clones, with over 60% seen just once and approximately 2.1% held by the top ten. Sequencing was done on a sample of PBMCs. These receptors all come from a woman aged 25-40 years in good health and CMV-seropositive.

The genes are TRBV6-1 and TRBJ2-7, with TRBD2 identical over 11 bases. With V trimmed by 4 bases and J by 5 bases, 7 bases remained unmatched. Germline CDR1 and CDR2: MNHNS and SASEGT. The CDR3 length is 15 residues. The CDR3 bases are TGTGCCAGCAGTGTAGTTCTAGCGGGAGGCGACGAGCAGTACTTC. Residues: CASSVVLAGGDEQYF.

J is TRBJ2-3 and V is TRBV18; 11 nucleotides line up with TRBD2. Germline-derived CDR1 and CDR2 are KGHSH and LQKENI. Trimming cost V 1 base and J 0 bases; bases outside gene matches: 12. This CDR3 has 20 residues. CDR3 sequence reads: CASSPRKLAGGLNSTDTQYF. DNA for the CDR3: TGTGCCAGCTCACCACGTAAGCTAGCGGGGGGACTCAATAGCACAGATACGCAGTATTTT.

The chain is built from TRBV7-2 and TRBJ1-2, with 9 bases lining up with TRBD1. Germline loops: CDR1 SGHTA, CDR2 FQGNSA. The CDR3 is 13 amino acids. V lost 5 bases, J lost 4 bases, and 2 bases stayed unmatched. The CDR3 coding sequence is TGTGCCAGCAGCCCGGACAGGGGCTATGGCTACACCTTC. Amino acid sequence: CASSPDRGYGYTF.

V gene TRBV28 combines with J gene TRBJ1-5; maybe TRBD1 (5 bases). CDR1 and CDR2 from the germline V gene are MDHEN and SYDVKM. The CDR3 covers 14 residues. The V end was cut by 6 bases, the J end by 4 bases, with 13 bases between. This CDR3 is CASSLRGGNQPQHF. The CDR3 region has the DNA TGTGCCAGCAGCCTCCGGGGGGGAAATCAGCCCCAGCATTTT.